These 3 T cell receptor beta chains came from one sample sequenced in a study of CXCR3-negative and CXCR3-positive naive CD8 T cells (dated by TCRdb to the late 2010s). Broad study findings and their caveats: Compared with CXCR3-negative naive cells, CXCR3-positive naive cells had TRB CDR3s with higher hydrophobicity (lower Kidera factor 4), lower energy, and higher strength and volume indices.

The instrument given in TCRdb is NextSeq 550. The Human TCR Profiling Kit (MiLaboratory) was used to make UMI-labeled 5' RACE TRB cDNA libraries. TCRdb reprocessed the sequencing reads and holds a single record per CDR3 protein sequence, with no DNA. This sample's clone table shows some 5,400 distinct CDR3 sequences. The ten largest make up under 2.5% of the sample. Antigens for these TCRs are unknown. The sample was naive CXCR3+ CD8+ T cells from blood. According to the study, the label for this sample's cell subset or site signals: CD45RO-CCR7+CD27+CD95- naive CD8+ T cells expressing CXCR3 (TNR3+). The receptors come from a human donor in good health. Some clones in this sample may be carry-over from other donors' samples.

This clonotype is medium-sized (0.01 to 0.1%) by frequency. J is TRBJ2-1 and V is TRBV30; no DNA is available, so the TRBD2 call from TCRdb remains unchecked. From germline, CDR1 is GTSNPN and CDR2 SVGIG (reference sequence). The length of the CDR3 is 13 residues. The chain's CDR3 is CAWTGTSNNEQFF.

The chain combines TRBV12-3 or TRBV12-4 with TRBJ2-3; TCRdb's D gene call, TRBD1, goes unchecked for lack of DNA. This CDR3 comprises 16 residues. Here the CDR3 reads CASSLGRGLSTDTQYF.

The CDR3 sequence: CASRSRGSTGELFF. V is TRBV7-8 and J is TRBJ2-2; there is no DNA to check the TCRdb D call of TRBD1. From germline, CDR1 is SGHVS and CDR2 FQNEAQ. The CDR3 length is 14 residues. Full variable domain (outside the CDR3, taken from reference TRBV7-8 and TRBJ2-2): GAGVSQSPRYKVAKRGQDVALRCDPISGHVSLFWYQQALGQGPEFLTYFQNEAQLDKSGLPSDRFFAERPEGSVSTLKIQRTQQEDSAVYLCASRSRGSTGELFFGEGSRLTVL.